This T cell receptor (beta chain) appears in the sequencing data of a study of blood T cell repertoires in COVID-19. Study-wide background: Material from acute and convalescent COVID-19 was sourced from the United States, Italy and Spain.

During active infection, Seattle patients enrolled and were then monitored through disease. Only in-frame clones appear in the TCRdb table, and some are missing; sequencing was by immunoSEQ multiplex PCR. The sample has about 80,000 clones, under 80% seen once. CDR1 is DFQATT, CDR2 SNEGSKA, per germline (reference sequence). V was pared by 3 bases and J by 0 bases, with 13 bases between. The CDR3 runs 15 residues. This chain uses TRBV20-1 with TRBJ2-3; no clear D. Sequencing was done on a sample of peripheral blood. The receptor was derived from a man aged 55 to 70 with COVID-19, enrolled during active disease. The CDR3 DNA reads as TGCAGTGCTAGTGACCCCACAAGAAGCACAGATACGCAGTATTTT. Translation: CSASDPTRSTDTQYF.